This TCR beta chain was sequenced for a study of shared clonotypes between healthy human individuals. The germline V gene encodes CDR1 MDHEN and CDR2 SYDVKM. The CDR3 spans 13 residues. The V end was cut by 2 bases, the J end by 2 bases, with 6 bases between. Study-wide results and limits: There were few donors, and this limited the genetic and exposure-history diversity represented. It was expected that sequencing depth would affect clonotype sharing among donors.

Per sorted-subset replicate PCR, input was about 180 ng DNA, representing some 30,000 T cell genomes. TCRdb's table, derived via immunoSEQ multiplex PCR, lists solely in-frame clones and lacks some. This repertoire shows roughly 590,000 clones, 95% to 96% found once; its top ten account for roughly 0.1%. The naive CD8 subset, CD45RO-negative cells positively selected for CCR7, excluded terminally differentiated effector memory CD45RA+ cells. On this clone itself: Its antigen is unknown.

This TCR was recovered from a woman in her 30s in good health. Sequenced material: naive CD8+ T cells sorted from blood. This chain links TRBV28 with TRBJ1-1; D is possibly TRBD1 (5 bases). CDR3 amino acids: CASSLGTNTEAFF. CDR3 in DNA: TGTGCCAGCAGTTTAGGGACCAACACTGAAGCTTTCTTT.